The 4 T cell receptor beta chains given below trace back to one sample, sequenced in a study of CD8+ T cells in alopecia areata. As the sequencing template, cDNA was produced by extracting RNA and reverse transcribing it. Sequencing was performed with immunoSEQ multiplex PCR; in TCRdb, only in-frame clones are kept and a portion is missing. The sample consists of roughly 120,000 clones, 58% of them appearing once. The treatment denotes: oral pan-JAK inhibitor, 5-10 mg twice daily. The sample was CD8+ T cells sorted from blood, taken at week 4, from a patient treated with tofacitinib. The receptors originated from a human donor with alopecia areata.

This clone was detected a few times. CDR3 amino acids: CASSELAGGLLDTQYF. CDR3 bases: TGTGCCAGCAGCGAGCTAGCGGGGGGACTCTTAGATACGCAGTATTTT. V usage is TRBV2 and J usage is TRBJ2-3, with 11 bases matching TRBD2. Germline V CDR1 and CDR2: SNHLY, FYNNEI. J was trimmed by 5 bases and V by 6 bases; bases with no gene match: 10. This CDR3 is 16 amino acids long. Full variable domain (missing parts from reference TRBV2 and TRBJ2-3): EPEVTQTPSHQVTQMGQEVILRCVPISNHLYFYWYRQILGQKVEFLVSFYNNEISEKSEIFDDQFSVERPDGSNFTLKIRSTKLEDSAMYFCASSELAGGLLDTQYFGPGTRLTVL.

There are a few counts of this clone. The chain employs TRBV29-1 and TRBJ1-2; TRBD1 is a possible D gene (6 bases). The CDR3 spans 19 residues. The germline CDR1 and CDR2 sequences are SQVTM and ANQGSEA. Trimming pared 0 bases from V and 2 bases from J, leaving 25 bases between. The CDR3 DNA reads TGCAGCGTTGAAGAGGCAATCGGGCTCGGCACAGGGAAAAACTATGGCTACACCTTC. It codes for CSVEEAIGLGTGKNYGYTF. Full variable domain (outside the CDR3, taken from reference TRBV29-1 and TRBJ1-2): SAVISQKPSRDICQRGTSLTIQCQVDSQVTMMFWYRQQPGQSLTLIATANQGSEATYESGFVIDKFPISRPNLTFSTLTVSNMSPEDSSIYLCSVEEAIGLGTGKNYGYTFGSGTRLTVV.

J is TRBJ2-1 and V is TRBV7-6, with D possibly matching TRBD2 (5 bases). Germline loops: CDR1 SGHVS, CDR2 FNYEAQ. The V and J ends lost 5 bases and 7 bases respectively, with 9 bases between them. The CDR3 length is 12 residues. As DNA, the CDR3 is TGTGCCAGCAGCCTTACTAGAAATGAGCAGTTCTTC. Protein: CASSLTRNEQFF.

This clone was seen only a few times. The chain employs TRBV7-9 and TRBJ2-7; a weak D match, TRBD1 (6 bases). V dropped 7 bases and J dropped 3 bases, with 13 bases sitting between them. The CDR3 totals 13 residues. Germline V gene sequence: CDR1 SEHNR, CDR2 FQNEAQ (reference sequence). CDR3 DNA: TGTGCCAGCACAGGGGCGTCGGTCTACGAGCAGTACTTC. It codes for CASTGASVYEQYF.